This T cell receptor (beta chain) was observed in a study of T cell responses to AZD1222 COVID-19 vaccine. Findings and caveats of the study: Spike-specific TCR repertoires showed rising breadth and depth after two AZD1222 doses. Just 5 or 6 AZD1222 recipients tested seropositive at baseline. Repertoires were obtained solely post-peak T cell response. There were mostly white British donors and more females than males, and clonal diversity was possibly underestimated.

In germline, CDR1 is SGHVS, CDR2 FNYEAQ. V lost 3 bases to trimming and J lost 7 bases, with 12 bases between them. This CDR3 is 13 amino acids long. In the case of this clone: Its antigen is still unknown.

Produced via immunoSEQ multiplex PCR; TCRdb's table is partial and in-frame only. The sample consists of about 78,000 clones, 75% to 95% of them appearing once. The sample in question was peripheral blood, obtained 28 days after the second AZD1222 dose. This TCR was recovered from an adult who received the AZD1222 COVID-19 vaccine. The chain joins TRBV7-6 to TRBJ1-2; D remains unclear. CDR3 in amino acids: CASSFEGASGYTF. Here the CDR3 DNA reads TGTGCCAGCAGCTTCGAGGGTGCGAGTGGCTACACCTTC.